This TCR beta chain originates from a study of blood T cell repertoires in COVID-19. In the authors' methods: The assay estimated nucleated cells by amplifying reference gene primers. This table comes from immunoSEQ multiplex PCR, and its TCRdb copy is limited to in-frame clones, with some not included. The DNA gave D and trimming, while V, J and clone size come from that table. The data show a few hundred thousand clones, 75% to 85% seen once. The table lists this clone with a count of one. This clonotype was obtained from a human donor in a cohort sampled during active COVID-19. Sequenced material: peripheral blood.

The CDR3 loop is CASSLLSGLSYEQYF. CDR3 nucleotide sequence: TGTGCCAGCAGCTTGTTGTCGGGTCTTTCCTACGAGCAGTACTTC. The V and J genes are TRBV7-2 and TRBJ2-7; D not resolved. From germline, CDR1 is SGHTA and CDR2 FQGNSA. The CDR3 is 15 residues long. V lost 3 bases and J 1 base, leaving 13 bases between the germline ends.